Presented here are 5 T cell receptor beta chains from one specimen sequenced in a study of T cell responses to AZD1222 COVID-19 vaccine. Sequencing was performed with immunoSEQ multiplex PCR; in TCRdb, only in-frame clones are kept and a portion is missing. The sample contains 150,000 to 200,000 clones, 85% to 90% of which appear only once. Sequences were derived from peripheral blood, sampled 28 days after the second dose of the MenACWY control vaccine. Receptor source: an adult who received the MenACWY meningococcal vaccine as a control.

V is TRBV27 and J is TRBJ2-1; no firm D call. This CDR3 is 14 amino acids long. Germline V gene lookup returns CDR1 MNHEY and CDR2 SMNVEV (reference sequence). V lost 0 bases and J 9 bases, leaving 12 bases between the germline ends. The CDR3 sequence: CASSLSIEALEQFF. The DNA of the CDR3 is TGTGCCAGCAGTTTATCCATAGAAGCCCTTGAGCAGTTCTTC.

The chain has TRBV19 and TRBJ1-5; D is perhaps TRBD1 (6 bases). CDR1 and CDR2 (germline): LNHDA, SQIVND (reference sequence). This CDR3 is built from 15 residues. The V gene lost 6 bases and the J gene lost 0 bases, with 12 bases spanning the gap. The CDR3 bases are TGTGCCAGTAGGCGGGACACGGGTAGCAATCAGCCCCAGCATTTT. Translated: CASRRDTGSNQPQHF.

The sample holds one count of this clone. The chain employs TRBV7-8 and TRBJ1-5, with no clear D. Germline V lookup: CDR1 SGHVS, CDR2 FQNEAQ. The V and J ends lost 1 base and 0 bases respectively, with 13 bases between them. CDR3 size: 17 residues. In DNA, the CDR3 is TGTGCCAGCAGCTTAGGAGGGAATATGGGTAGCAATCAGCCCCAGCATTTT. Protein product: CASSLGGNMGSNQPQHF.

The gene calls are TRBV28 and TRBJ1-2, with 7 bases aligning to TRBD1. Per the germline V gene, CDR1 is MDHEN and CDR2 is SYDVKM. The CDR3 spans 13 residues. V lost 6 bases and J lost 2; bases outside the gene matches: 3. CDR3 DNA: TGTGCCAGCAGCAGGGGACAGAACTATGGCTACACCTTC. It yields the protein CASSRGQNYGYTF.

The chain links TRBV7-3 to TRBJ1-6; perhaps TRBD1 as D (5 bases). The V and J ends lost 5 bases and 9 bases respectively, with 20 bases between them. The CDR3 sequence is 16 residues long. Germline V gene sequence: CDR1 SGHTA, CDR2 FQGTGA. The CDR3 DNA is TGTGCCAGCAGCCCTCGCGGGGCGAATCCTGGTTCACCCCTCCACTTT. Encoded protein: CASSPRGANPGSPLHF. The variable domain in full, completed from reference TRBV7-3 and TRBJ1-6, reads GAGVSQTPSNKVTEKGKYVELRCDPISGHTALYWYRQSLGQGPEFLIYFQGTGAADDSGLPNDRFFAVRPEGSVSTLKIQRTERGDSAVYLCASSPRGANPGSPLHFGNGTRLTVT.